The 29 T cell receptor beta chains below come from one sample, sequenced in a study of blood T cell repertoires in COVID-19. Sequencing was performed with immunoSEQ multiplex PCR; in TCRdb, only in-frame clones are kept and a portion is missing. This table has 150,000 to 180,000 clones, 65% to 90% appearing once. Input material: peripheral blood. Receptors were obtained from a woman aged 55-70 years with COVID-19, enrolled during active disease.

The chain carries TRBV9 and TRBJ2-6, with 9 bases aligning to TRBD2. V was clipped by 0 bases and J by 1 base; unmatched bases: 5. The CDR3 sequence is 18 residues long. Germline assignment: CDR1 SGDLS and CDR2 YYNGEE. CDR3 sequence: CASSVDLAGPSGANVLTF. Here the CDR3 DNA reads TGTGCCAGCAGCGTAGATCTAGCGGGGCCTTCTGGGGCCAACGTCCTGACTTTC.

A few counts support this clone. The chain recombines TRBV27 with TRBJ1-4; 10 bases are shared with TRBD1. V was pared by 5 bases and J by 7 bases, with 4 bases of the junction left unmatched. Germline V gene sequence: CDR1 MNHEY, CDR2 SMNVEV (reference sequence). The CDR3 sequence is 14 residues long. The CDR3 sequence is CASSRQGASEKLFF. For the CDR3, the DNA is TGTGCCAGCAGTCGACAGGGGGCCAGTGAAAAACTGTTTTTT.

In its sample, this clone was seen a few times. This chain uses TRBV14 with TRBJ1-3; possibly TRBD1 for D (5 bases). CDR1 is SGHDN, CDR2 FVKESK, per germline. Trimming left V 1 base short and J 0 bases short, with 7 bases between. The CDR3 is 15 amino acids. CDR3 region: CASSQATVSGNTIYF. CDR3 bases: TGTGCCAGCAGCCAAGCGACAGTCTCTGGAAACACCATATATTTT.

The rearrangement links TRBV27 to TRBJ2-2, with D possibly matching TRBD2 (6 bases). Trimming stripped 6 bases from V and 4 bases from J, with 30 bases between. The CDR3 runs 20 residues. Germline V lookup: CDR1 MNHEY, CDR2 SMNVEV (reference sequence). CDR3: CASSRTFGRGRISSTGELFF. CDR3 coding DNA: TGTGCCAGCAGCAGAACCTTTGGGCGGGGCCGAATTAGTAGCACCGGGGAGCTGTTTTTT.

This rearrangement joins TRBV11-2 to TRBJ1-5; 7 bases are shared with TRBD1. Germline CDR1 SGHAT, CDR2 FQNNGV. With 5 bases clipped from V and 1 base from J, the junction kept 5 bases outside the gene matches. This CDR3 is 15 amino acids long. The CDR3 region has the DNA TGTGCCAGCAGCCCGCAGGGACAGAGCAATCAGCCCCAGCATTTT. Amino acids: CASSPQGQSNQPQHF.

This clone was seen a handful of times. The chain carries TRBV27 and TRBJ1-2, with 10 positions matching TRBD1. CDR1 and CDR2 (germline): MNHEY, SMNVEV (reference sequence). CDR3 size: 16 residues. The junction had 6 bases not matched to a gene; V was cut back by 5 bases and J by 0 bases. The CDR3 DNA reads TGTGCCAGCAGTGCTTCGACAGGGGGCTCTAACTATGGCTACACCTTC. Amino acids: CASSASTGGSNYGYTF.

The genes are TRBV7-3 and TRBJ1-6; no clear D gene. Germline-derived CDR1 and CDR2 are SGHTA and FQGTGA. Trimming stripped 3 bases from V and 2 bases from J, with 8 bases between. The CDR3 spans 15 residues. The CDR3 here is CASSLGAPYNSPLHF. CDR3 coding DNA: TGTGCCAGCAGCTTGGGAGCCCCCTATAATTCACCCCTCCACTTT.

The genes are TRBV19 and TRBJ1-2; TRBD1 agrees at 8 bases. V lost 0 bases and J lost 12; bases outside the gene matches: 9. This CDR3 is built from 14 residues. Germline CDR1 LNHDA, CDR2 SQIVND (reference sequence). CDR3 residues: CASSIDRRRGHDTF. The CDR3, as DNA: TGTGCCAGTAGTATAGATCGTCGCAGGGGGCACGACACCTTC.

The chain employs TRBV20-1 and TRBJ2-1, with 7 bases matching TRBD2. The CDR3 runs 14 residues. V was clipped by 3 bases and J by 9 bases; unmatched bases: 11. Germline CDR1 and CDR2: DFQATT and SNEGSKA (reference sequence). CDR3 DNA: TGCAGTGCTAGTAAGGTAGCGGGTGCCCGTGAGCAGTTCTTC. Its translation is CSASKVAGAREQFF.

This chain uses TRBV7-3 with TRBJ2-3; TRBD2 agrees at 12 bases. V was pared by 2 bases and J by 3 bases, with 3 bases of the junction left unmatched. The CDR3 contains 16 residues. The germline V gene has CDR1 SGHTA and CDR2 FQGTGA. CDR3 sequence (DNA): TGTGCCAGCAGCTTAGGTCTAGCGGGGGGGACAGATACGCAGTATTTT. Encoded protein: CASSLGLAGGTDTQYF.

The CDR3 loop is CASSSGYAYEQYF. The DNA of the CDR3 is TGTGCCAGCAGTTCAGGGTATGCCTACGAGCAGTACTTC. The chain combines TRBV6-5 with TRBJ2-7; tentative D call: TRBD1 (5 bases). V lost 4 bases, J lost 2 bases, and 9 bases lay in between. This CDR3 is 13 amino acids long. CDR1 is MNHEY and CDR2 is SVGAGI in the germline V gene.

The chain employs TRBV4-1 and TRBJ1-2, with D tentatively TRBD1 (6 bases). The V gene lost 1 base and the J gene lost 2 bases, with 8 bases spanning the gap. The length of the CDR3 is 14 residues. CDR1 and CDR2 (germline): MGHRA, YSYEKL. The CDR3 protein is CASSQVGANYGYTF. CDR3 DNA sequence: TGCGCCAGCAGCCAAGTGGGGGCAAACTATGGCTACACCTTC.

The CDR3 reads CASNPTGQGTEAFF. CDR3 bases: TGTGCCAGCAACCCGACAGGGCAGGGCACTGAAGCTTTCTTT. This sequence joins TRBV6-5 and TRBJ1-1; 7 nucleotides align to TRBD1. The V gene end was trimmed by 7 bases and the J gene end by 4 bases; junction bases not matched to a gene: 9. The CDR3 has 14 residues. The germline V gene has CDR1 MNHEY and CDR2 SVGAGI.

The chain links TRBV19 to TRBJ1-5; TRBD1 aligns across 9 bases. Unmatched junction bases numbered 7, after V lost 7 bases and J lost 6 bases. The V gene's germline CDR1 is LNHDA and CDR2 SQIVND (reference sequence). The CDR3 covers 14 residues. The CDR3: CASKITGGVQPQHF. DNA of the CDR3: TGTGCCAGTAAGATAACAGGGGGCGTTCAGCCCCAGCATTTT.

This chain joins TRBV5-1 and TRBJ1-1; TRBD1 matches 7 bases. Germline V lookup: CDR1 SGHRS, CDR2 YFSETQ. The CDR3 covers 15 residues. Trimming cost V 4 bases and J 2 bases; bases outside gene matches: 8. The CDR3, as DNA: TGCGCCAGCAGCAGATCCGGGACAGCCAACACTGAAGCTTTCTTT. Amino acid sequence: CASSRSGTANTEAFF.

V is TRBV27 and J is TRBJ1-5; no firm D call. Trimming shortened V by 0 bases and J by 12 bases, and 21 bases separated the two germline ends. The length of the CDR3 is 16 residues. Germline V gene sequence: CDR1 MNHEY, CDR2 SMNVEV (reference sequence). For the CDR3, the DNA is TGTGCCAGCAGTTTATCTCCAGGTCTGCAATCAGGTGTCCAGCATTTT. Translating it yields CASSLSPGLQSGVQHF.

The gene calls are TRBV30 and TRBJ1-2; D is possibly TRBD1 (5 bases). Germline loops: CDR1 GTSNPN, CDR2 SVGIG (reference sequence). This CDR3 contains 15 residues. Trimming took off 0 bases at V and 1 base at J, with 12 bases between the two ends. CDR3 nucleotide sequence: TGTGCCTGGAGTGTAGGGGCGCAATTTAACTATGGCTACACCTTC. Amino acids: CAWSVGAQFNYGYTF.

This chain links TRBV19 with TRBJ2-3, with 10 positions matching TRBD2. With 10 bases clipped from V and 2 bases from J, the junction kept 15 bases outside the gene matches. Germline V lookup: CDR1 LNHDA, CDR2 SQIVND (reference sequence). This CDR3 region has 17 residues. CDR3 sequence: CATLEVAGGSPTDTQYF. CDR3 nucleotides: TGTGCCACCCTTGAGGTAGCGGGGGGAAGTCCCACAGATACGCAGTATTTT.

This sequence joins TRBV19 and TRBJ2-7; 7 bases align to TRBD1. The CDR3 is made up of 19 amino acids. Trimming removed 1 base from V and 3 bases from J; junction bases left unmatched: 18. Germline V lookup: CDR1 LNHDA, CDR2 SQIVND (reference sequence). The CDR3 reads CASSIGAGTDYRLNYEQYF. CDR3 bases: TGTGCCAGTAGTATAGGGGCCGGGACAGACTACCGTTTAAACTACGAGCAGTACTTC.

The chain joins TRBV5-4 to TRBJ1-1, with TRBD1 matching over 9 bases. From germline, CDR1 is SGHNT and CDR2 YYREEE (reference sequence). The CDR3 sequence is 14 residues long. With 7 bases clipped from V and 1 base from J, the junction kept 5 bases outside the gene matches. The CDR3 DNA reads TGTGCCAGCCGGACAGGGGAGAGGAACACTGAAGCTTTCTTT. This codes for CASRTGERNTEAFF. The variable domain in full, completed from reference TRBV5-4 and TRBJ1-1, reads ETGVTQSPTHLIKTRGQQVTLRCSSQSGHNTVSWYQQALGQGPQFIFQYYREEENGRGNFPPRFSGLQFPNYSSELNVNALELDDSALYLCASRTGERNTEAFFGQGTRLTVV.

This clone was recorded a few times. This rearrangement joins TRBV5-8 to TRBJ1-4; D might be TRBD1 (5 bases). The germline gives CDR1 SGHTS, CDR2 YDEGEE. CDR3 length equals 15 residues. V lost 0 bases to trimming and J lost 5 bases, with 11 bases between them. DNA for the CDR3: TGTGCCAGCAGCTTGGCGGGACTTAAGAATGAAAAACTGTTTTTT. Its protein product is CASSLAGLKNEKLFF.

The J gene is TRBJ2-1, the V gene TRBV18; 8 bases map to TRBD2. The CDR3 is 14 amino acids. Looked up from germline, CDR1 is KGHSH and CDR2 is LQKENI. Losses at the gene ends were 3 bases for V and 6 bases for J; bases not matched to a gene: 4. This CDR3 is CASSPWTSRNEQFF. The CDR3 DNA sequence: TGTGCCAGCTCACCGTGGACTAGCCGCAATGAGCAGTTCTTC.

V is TRBV5-5 and J is TRBJ2-5; the D gene is possibly TRBD1 (6 bases). The CDR3 is 14 residues long. Germline CDR1 SGHKS, CDR2 YYEKEE (reference sequence). Trimming removed 2 bases from V and 1 base from J, with 9 bases in between. The CDR3, as DNA: TGTGCCAGCAGCTTTAGGACAGCCCAAGAGACCCAGTACTTC. Its translation: CASSFRTAQETQYF.

The rearrangement uses TRBV18 and TRBJ2-6; D unresolved. This CDR3 region has 15 residues. The V end lost 1 base, the J end lost 0 bases, and 4 bases lay between the germline ends. The V gene's germline CDR1 is KGHSH and CDR2 LQKENI. The CDR3 coding sequence is TGTGCCAGCTCACCACGTAGCTCTGGGGCCAACGTCCTGACTTTC. It translates to CASSPRSSGANVLTF.

V usage is TRBV19 and J usage is TRBJ2-1; TRBD2 agrees at 7 bases. With 5 bases clipped from V and 8 bases from J, the junction kept 18 bases outside the gene matches. The CDR3 spans 17 residues. Germline CDR1 LNHDA, CDR2 SQIVND (reference sequence). CDR3 residues: CASSPKHFGTISDEQFF. In nucleotides, the CDR3 is TGTGCCAGTAGTCCTAAACATTTTGGGACTATATCGGATGAGCAGTTCTTC.

V is TRBV4-2 and J is TRBJ1-5; D is possibly TRBD1 (6 bases). Per germline, CDR1 LGHNA and CDR2 YNFKEQ. Trimming stripped 2 bases from V and 5 bases from J, with 13 bases between. CDR3 length equals 15 residues. CDR3 bases: TGTGCCAGCAGCCAAAGGACAGCGGGGTATCAGCCCCAGCATTTT. Amino acids: CASSQRTAGYQPQHF.

The chain carries TRBV5-1 and TRBJ1-2, with 12 bases lining up with TRBD1. The J segment lost 7 bases and the V segment lost 5 bases, leaving 9 bases of the junction unmatched. The CDR3 is made up of 15 amino acids. The germline V gene encodes CDR1 SGHRS and CDR2 YFSETQ. Here the CDR3 DNA reads TGCGCCAGCAGTCAGTACCGGGACAGGGGGCTTGGCTACACCTTC. Its protein is CASSQYRDRGLGYTF. The variable domain in full, with the rest retrieved from reference TRBV5-1 and TRBJ1-2, is KAGVTQTPRYLIKTRGQQVTLSCSPISGHRSVSWYQQTPGQGLQFLFEYFSETQRNKGNFPGRFSGRQFSNSRSEMNVSTLELGDSALYLCASSQYRDRGLGYTFGSGTRLTVV.

V gene TRBV6-6 combines with J gene TRBJ1-3; no firm D call. The CDR3 spans 13 residues. With 2 bases removed from V and 4 bases from J, the gap between germline ends came to 6 bases. Per germline, CDR1 MNHNY and CDR2 SVGAGI (reference sequence). The CDR3 region is CASSYPEGNTIYF. The CDR3 DNA reads as TGTGCCAGCAGTTACCCAGAAGGAAACACCATATATTTT.

This clone was recorded a few times. This chain links TRBV12-5 with TRBJ1-1, with D unclear. The CDR3 covers 16 residues. The germline V gene encodes CDR1 LGHNT and CDR2 FRNRAP. Deletions cut 0 bases from V and 3 bases from J, with 14 bases between. As DNA, the CDR3 is TGTGCTAGTGGTTTGGTGCTCAAGGACGGGGACACTGAAGCTTTCTTT. Translated, it gives CASGLVLKDGDTEAFF.